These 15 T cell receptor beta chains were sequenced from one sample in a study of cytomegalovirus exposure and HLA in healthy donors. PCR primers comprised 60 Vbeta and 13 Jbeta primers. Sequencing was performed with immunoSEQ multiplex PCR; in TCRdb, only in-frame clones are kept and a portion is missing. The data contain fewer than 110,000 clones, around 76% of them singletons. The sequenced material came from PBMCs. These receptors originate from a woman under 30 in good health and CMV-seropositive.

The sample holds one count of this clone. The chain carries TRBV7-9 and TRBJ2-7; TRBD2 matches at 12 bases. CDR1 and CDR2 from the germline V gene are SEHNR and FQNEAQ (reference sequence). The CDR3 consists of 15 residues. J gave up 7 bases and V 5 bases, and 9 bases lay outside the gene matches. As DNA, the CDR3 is TGTGCCAGCAGCGCCCGACTAGCGGGGGTTGGAGAGCAGTACTTC. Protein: CASSARLAGVGEQYF.

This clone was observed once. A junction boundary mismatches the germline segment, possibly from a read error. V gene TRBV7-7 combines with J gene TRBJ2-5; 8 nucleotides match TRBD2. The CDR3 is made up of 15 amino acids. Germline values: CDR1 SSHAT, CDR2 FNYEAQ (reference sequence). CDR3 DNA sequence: TGTGCTAGCAGCTCCCAGCGGGAGTACGGGGAGACCCAGTACTTC. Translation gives CASSSQREYGETQYF.

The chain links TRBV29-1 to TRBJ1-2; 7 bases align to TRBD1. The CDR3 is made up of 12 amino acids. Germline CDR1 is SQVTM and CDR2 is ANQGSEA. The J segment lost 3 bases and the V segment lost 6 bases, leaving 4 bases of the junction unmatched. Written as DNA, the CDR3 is TGCAGCGTCGGACAGGCCGACTATGGCTACACCTTC. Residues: CSVGQADYGYTF.

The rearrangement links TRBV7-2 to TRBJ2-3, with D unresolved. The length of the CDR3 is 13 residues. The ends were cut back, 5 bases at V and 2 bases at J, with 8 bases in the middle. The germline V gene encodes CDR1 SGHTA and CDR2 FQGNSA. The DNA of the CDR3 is TGTGCCAGCAGCCGAGGCACCACAGATACGCAGTATTTT. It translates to CASSRGTTDTQYF.

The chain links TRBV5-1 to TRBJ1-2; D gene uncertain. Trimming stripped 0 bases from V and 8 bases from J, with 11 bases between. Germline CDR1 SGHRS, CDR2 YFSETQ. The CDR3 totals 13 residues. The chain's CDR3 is CASSLAGARGYTF. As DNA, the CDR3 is TGCGCCAGCAGCTTGGCCGGAGCGCGAGGCTACACCTTC. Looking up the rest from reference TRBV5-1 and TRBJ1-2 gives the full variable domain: KAGVTQTPRYLIKTRGQQVTLSCSPISGHRSVSWYQQTPGQGLQFLFEYFSETQRNKGNFPGRFSGRQFSNSRSEMNVSTLELGDSALYLCASSLAGARGYTFGSGTRLTVV.

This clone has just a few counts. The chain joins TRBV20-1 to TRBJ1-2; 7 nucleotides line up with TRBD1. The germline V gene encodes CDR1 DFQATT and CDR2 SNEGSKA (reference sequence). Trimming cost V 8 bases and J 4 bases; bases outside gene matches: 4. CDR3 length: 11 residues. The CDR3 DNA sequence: TGCAGTCCCAGGGGGGTCTATGGCTACACCTTC. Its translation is CSPRGVYGYTF.

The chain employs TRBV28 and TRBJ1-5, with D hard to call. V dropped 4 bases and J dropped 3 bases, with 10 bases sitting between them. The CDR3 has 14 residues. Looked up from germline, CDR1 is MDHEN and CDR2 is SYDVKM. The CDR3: CASSSLGLNQPQHF. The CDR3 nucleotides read TGTGCCAGCAGTTCACTAGGACTCAATCAGCCCCAGCATTTT.

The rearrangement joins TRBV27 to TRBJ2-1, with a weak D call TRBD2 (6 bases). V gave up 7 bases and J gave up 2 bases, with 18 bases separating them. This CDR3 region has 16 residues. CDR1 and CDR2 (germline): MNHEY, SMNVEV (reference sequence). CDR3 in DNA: TGTGCCAGCAACCCCTGGGGGGATTATACCTACAATGAGCAGTTCTTC. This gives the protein CASNPWGDYTYNEQFF.

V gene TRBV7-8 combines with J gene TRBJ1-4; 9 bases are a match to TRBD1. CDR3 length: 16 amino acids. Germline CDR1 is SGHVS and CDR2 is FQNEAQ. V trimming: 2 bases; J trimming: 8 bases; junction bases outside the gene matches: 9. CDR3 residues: CASSLFLGTGSEKLFF. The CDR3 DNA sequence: TGTGCCAGCAGCTTATTCCTGGGGACAGGGAGCGAAAAACTGTTTTTT.

The CDR3 spells CATGTVVSNQPQHF. CDR3 bases: TGTGCCACCGGGACAGTCGTTAGCAATCAGCCCCAGCATTTT. The chain links TRBV10-3 to TRBJ1-5, with TRBD1 matching over 7 bases. The CDR3 contains 14 residues. V dropped 10 bases and J dropped 0; count of bases not matched to a gene: 6. CDR1 ENHRY and CDR2 SYGVKD come from the germline V gene.

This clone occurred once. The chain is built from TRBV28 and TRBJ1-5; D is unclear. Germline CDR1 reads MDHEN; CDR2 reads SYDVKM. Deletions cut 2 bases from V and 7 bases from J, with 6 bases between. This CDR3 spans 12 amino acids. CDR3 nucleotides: TGTGCCAGCAGTTTAGTCAGGCAGCCCCAGCATTTT. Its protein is CASSLVRQPQHF.

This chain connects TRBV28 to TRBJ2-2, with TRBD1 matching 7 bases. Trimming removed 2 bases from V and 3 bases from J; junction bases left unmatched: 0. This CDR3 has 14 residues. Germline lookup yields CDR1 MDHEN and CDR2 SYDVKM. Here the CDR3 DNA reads TGTGCCAGCAGTTTAACAGGGGACACCGGGGAGCTGTTTTTT. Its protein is CASSLTGDTGELFF. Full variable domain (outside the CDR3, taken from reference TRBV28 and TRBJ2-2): DVKVTQSSRYLVKRTGEKVFLECVQDMDHENMFWYRQDPGLGLRLIYFSYDVKMKEKGDIPEGYSVSREKKERFSLILESASTNQTSMYLCASSLTGDTGELFFGEGSRLTVL.

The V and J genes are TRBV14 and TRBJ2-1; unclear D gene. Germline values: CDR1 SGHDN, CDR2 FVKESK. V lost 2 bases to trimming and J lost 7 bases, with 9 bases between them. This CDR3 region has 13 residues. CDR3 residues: CASSQFLFNEQFF. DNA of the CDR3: TGTGCCAGCAGCCAATTTCTCTTTAATGAGCAGTTCTTC. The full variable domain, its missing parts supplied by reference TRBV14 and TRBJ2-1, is EAGVTQFPSHSVIEKGQTVTLRCDPISGHDNLYWYRRVMGKEIKFLLHFVKESKQDESGMPNNRFLAERTGGTYSTLKVQPAELEDSGVYFCASSQFLFNEQFFGPGTRLTVL.

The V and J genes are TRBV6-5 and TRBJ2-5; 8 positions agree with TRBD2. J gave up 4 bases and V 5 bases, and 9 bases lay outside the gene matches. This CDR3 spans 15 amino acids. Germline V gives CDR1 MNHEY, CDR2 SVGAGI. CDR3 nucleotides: TGTGCCAGCAGTACTCCCCTGGCGGGGGGAGAGACCCAGTACTTC. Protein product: CASSTPLAGGETQYF.

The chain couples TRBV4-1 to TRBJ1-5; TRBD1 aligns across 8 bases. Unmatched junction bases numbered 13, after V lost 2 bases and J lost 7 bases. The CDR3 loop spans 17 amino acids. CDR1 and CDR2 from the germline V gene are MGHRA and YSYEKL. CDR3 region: CASSQTLARGLVQPQHF. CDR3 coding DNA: TGCGCCAGCAGCCAAACCCTGGCCAGGGGGCTAGTGCAGCCCCAGCATTTT.